What follows is one T cell receptor beta chain and its context. Its antigen is undetermined. TCRdb's table, derived via immunoSEQ multiplex PCR, lists solely in-frame clones and lacks some. Of tens of thousands of clones in the sample, 65% to 80% are singletons; the top ten hold roughly 4.8%. This sample was included in a study of a mutant IDH1 vaccine in newly diagnosed glioma. In the study overall: Patients received eight vaccinations in weeks 1, 3, 5, 7, 11, 15, 19, 23. Beginning 4-6 weeks after radiotherapy alone, or with temozolomide cycles, vaccination took place. Sex distribution of treated patients was approximately 62% male and around 40% female; mean age was around 40 years.

There are 11 residues in the CDR3. Germline assignment: CDR1 MDHEN and CDR2 SYDVKM. V gave up 3 bases and J gave up 3 bases, with 3 bases separating them. Time point defined: week 23, last vaccination. Doses consisted of 300 ug of mutant IDH1 20-mer peptide each, paired with topical imiquimod. The sequenced sample was PBMCs, obtained from a glioma patient whose treatment included an IDH1 peptide vaccine. The origin of this receptor is a man aged 50 or older with glioma. This chain connects TRBV28 to TRBJ2-7; D remains unclear. CDR3 nucleotide sequence: TGTGCCAGCAGTTTGGGCTACGAGCAGTACTTC. It yields the protein CASSLGYEQYF.